The clone carrying this T cell receptor beta chain was detected ten times or more. Its antigen remains unknown. The data derive from a study of CD8 T cells in ankylosing spondylitis. Study findings and constraints: One TCR beta motif, made up of roughly 8 highly homologous variants, appeared characteristic of ankylosing spondylitis blood. Disease-linked clones, CD8+, were relatively rare in peripheral blood. Disease-linked clones were reportedly significantly enriched in matched ankylosing spondylitis synovial fluid.

CDR1 and CDR2 from the germline V gene are SGHAT and FQDESV (reference sequence). With V trimmed by 5 bases and J by 8 bases, 19 bases remained unmatched. The CDR3 consists of 18 residues. MiXCR, applied by TCRdb to the 5' RACE reads, yields one record per CDR3 protein. The sample includes about 330,000 distinct CDR3 sequences, under 8.5% of them seen just once. The genes are TRBV11-1 and TRBJ2-1; 9 bases are shared with TRBD2. The sequence was obtained from a male donor with ankylosing spondylitis. Sequencing used blood, either unsorted or a sorted T cell fraction (not recorded which). The CDR3 nucleotides are TGTGCCAGCAGCAACAGATCCCGGGCTAGCGGGATAAAGGATGAGCAGTTCTTC. Amino acid sequence: CASSNRSRASGIKDEQFF.